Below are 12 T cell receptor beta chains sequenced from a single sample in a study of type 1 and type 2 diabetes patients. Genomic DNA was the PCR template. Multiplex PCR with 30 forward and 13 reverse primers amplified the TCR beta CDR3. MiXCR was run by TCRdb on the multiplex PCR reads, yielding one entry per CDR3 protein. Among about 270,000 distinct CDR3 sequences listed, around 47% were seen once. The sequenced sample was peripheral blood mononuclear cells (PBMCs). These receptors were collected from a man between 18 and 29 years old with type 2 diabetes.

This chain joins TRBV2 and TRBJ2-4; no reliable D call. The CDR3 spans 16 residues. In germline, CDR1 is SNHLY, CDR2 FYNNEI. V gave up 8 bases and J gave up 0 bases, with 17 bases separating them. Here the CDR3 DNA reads TGTGCCAGCCGCTATGGTCTCCCACTAGCCAAAAACATTCAGTACTTC. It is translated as CASRYGLPLAKNIQYF.

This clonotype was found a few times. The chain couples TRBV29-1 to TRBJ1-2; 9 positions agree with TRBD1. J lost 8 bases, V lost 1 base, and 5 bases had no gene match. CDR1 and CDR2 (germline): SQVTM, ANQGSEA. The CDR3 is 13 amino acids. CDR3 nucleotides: TGCAGCGTTGAAGGGACAGGGGTCGGGGGCTACACCTTC. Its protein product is CSVEGTGVGGYTF.

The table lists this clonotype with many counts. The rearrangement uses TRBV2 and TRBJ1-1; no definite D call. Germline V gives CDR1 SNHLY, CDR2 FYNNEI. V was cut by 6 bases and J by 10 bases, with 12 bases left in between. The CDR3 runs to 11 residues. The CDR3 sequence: CASRGRTRAFF. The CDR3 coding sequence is TGTGCCAGCAGAGGTCGGACGAGAGCTTTCTTT.

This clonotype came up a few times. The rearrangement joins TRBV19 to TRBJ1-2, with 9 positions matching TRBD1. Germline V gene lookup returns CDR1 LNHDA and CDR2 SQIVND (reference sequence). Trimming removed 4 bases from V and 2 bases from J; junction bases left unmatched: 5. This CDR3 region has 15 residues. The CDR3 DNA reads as TGTGCCAGTAGTACCGGGACAGGGACCAACTATGGCTACACCTTC. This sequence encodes CASSTGTGTNYGYTF.

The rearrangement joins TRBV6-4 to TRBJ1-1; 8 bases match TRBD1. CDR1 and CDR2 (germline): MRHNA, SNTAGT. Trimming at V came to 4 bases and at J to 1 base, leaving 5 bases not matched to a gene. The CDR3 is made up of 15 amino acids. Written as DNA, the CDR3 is TGTGCCAGCAGTGTCGAGGACAGGGCGAACACTGAAGCTTTCTTT. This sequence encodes CASSVEDRANTEAFF.

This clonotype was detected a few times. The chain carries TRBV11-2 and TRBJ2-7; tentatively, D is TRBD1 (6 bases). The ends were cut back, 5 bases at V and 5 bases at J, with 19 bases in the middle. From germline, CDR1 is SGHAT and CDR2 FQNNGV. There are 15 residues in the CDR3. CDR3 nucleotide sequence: TGTGCCAGCAGCCTGGGTTCAGGGGCGGGCCACGAGCAGTACTTC. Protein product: CASSLGSGAGHEQYF.

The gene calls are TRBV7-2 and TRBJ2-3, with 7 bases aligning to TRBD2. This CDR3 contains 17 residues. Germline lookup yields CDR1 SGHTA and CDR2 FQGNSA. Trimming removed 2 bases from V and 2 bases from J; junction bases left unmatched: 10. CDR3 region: CASSLMGLAVYTDTQYF. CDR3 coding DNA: TGTGCCAGCAGCTTAATGGGGCTAGCGGTATACACAGATACGCAGTATTTT.

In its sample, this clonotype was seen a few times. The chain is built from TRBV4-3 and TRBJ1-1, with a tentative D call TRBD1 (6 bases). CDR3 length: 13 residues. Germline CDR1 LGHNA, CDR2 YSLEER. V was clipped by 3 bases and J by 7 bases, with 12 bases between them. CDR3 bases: TGCGCCAGCAGCCAGCAAACAGGGTATGAAGCTTTCTTT. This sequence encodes CASSQQTGYEAFF.

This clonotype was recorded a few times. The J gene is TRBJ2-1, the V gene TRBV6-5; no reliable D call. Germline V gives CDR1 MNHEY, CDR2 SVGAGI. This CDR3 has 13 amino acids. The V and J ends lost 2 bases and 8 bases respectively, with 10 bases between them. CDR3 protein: CASSYARTYEQFF. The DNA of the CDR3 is TGTGCCAGCAGTTACGCCAGGACCTATGAGCAGTTCTTC.

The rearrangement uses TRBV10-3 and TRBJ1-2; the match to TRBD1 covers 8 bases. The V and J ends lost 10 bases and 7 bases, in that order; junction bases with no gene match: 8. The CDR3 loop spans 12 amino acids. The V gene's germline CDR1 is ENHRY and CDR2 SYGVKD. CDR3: CASSLDRAGYTF. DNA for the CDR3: TGTGCCAGCAGCCTGGACAGGGCTGGCTACACCTTC.

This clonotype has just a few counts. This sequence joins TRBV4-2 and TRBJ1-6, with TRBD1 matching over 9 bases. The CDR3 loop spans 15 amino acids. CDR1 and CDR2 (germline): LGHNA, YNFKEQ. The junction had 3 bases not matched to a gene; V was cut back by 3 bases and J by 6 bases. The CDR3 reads CASSQPGQGNSPLHF. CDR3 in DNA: TGTGCCAGCAGCCAGCCGGGACAGGGTAATTCACCCCTCCACTTT.

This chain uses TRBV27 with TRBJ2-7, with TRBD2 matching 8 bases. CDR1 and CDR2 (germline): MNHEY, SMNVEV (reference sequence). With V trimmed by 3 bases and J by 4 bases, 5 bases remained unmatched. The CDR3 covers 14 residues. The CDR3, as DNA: TGTGCCAGCAGTTTCGGGGGGGCTATATACGAGCAGTACTTC. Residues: CASSFGGAIYEQYF.